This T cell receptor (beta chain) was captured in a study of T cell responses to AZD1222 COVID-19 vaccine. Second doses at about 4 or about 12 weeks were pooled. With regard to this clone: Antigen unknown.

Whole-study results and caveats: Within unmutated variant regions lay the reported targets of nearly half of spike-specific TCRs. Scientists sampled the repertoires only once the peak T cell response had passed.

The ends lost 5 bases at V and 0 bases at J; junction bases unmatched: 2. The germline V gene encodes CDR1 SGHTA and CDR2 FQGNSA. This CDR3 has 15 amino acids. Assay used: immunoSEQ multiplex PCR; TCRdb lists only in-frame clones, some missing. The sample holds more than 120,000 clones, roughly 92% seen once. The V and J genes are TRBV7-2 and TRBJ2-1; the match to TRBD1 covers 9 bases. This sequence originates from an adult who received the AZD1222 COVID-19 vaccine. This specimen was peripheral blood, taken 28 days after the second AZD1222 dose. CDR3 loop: CASSDRGSSYNEQFF. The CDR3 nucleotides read TGTGCCAGCAGCGACAGGGGGAGCTCCTACAATGAGCAGTTCTTC.